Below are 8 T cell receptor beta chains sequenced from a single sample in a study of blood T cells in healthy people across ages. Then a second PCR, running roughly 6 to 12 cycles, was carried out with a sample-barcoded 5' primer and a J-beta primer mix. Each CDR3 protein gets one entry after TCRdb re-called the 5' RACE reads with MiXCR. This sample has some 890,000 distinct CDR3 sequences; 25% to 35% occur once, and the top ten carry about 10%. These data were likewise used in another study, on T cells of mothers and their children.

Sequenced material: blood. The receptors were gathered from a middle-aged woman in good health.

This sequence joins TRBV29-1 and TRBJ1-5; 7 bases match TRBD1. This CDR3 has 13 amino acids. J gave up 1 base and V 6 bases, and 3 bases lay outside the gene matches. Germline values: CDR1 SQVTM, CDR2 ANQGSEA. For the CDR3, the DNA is TGCAGCGTCTTACAGGGGAGCAATCAGCCCCAGCATTTT. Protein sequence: CSVLQGSNQPQHF.

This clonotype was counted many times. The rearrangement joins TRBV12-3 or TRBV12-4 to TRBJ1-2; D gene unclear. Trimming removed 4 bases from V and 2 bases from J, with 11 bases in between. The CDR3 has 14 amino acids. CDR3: CASSSGPGNYGYTF. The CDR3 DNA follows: TGTGCCAGCAGTTCTGGGCCTGGGAACTATGGCTACACCTTC.

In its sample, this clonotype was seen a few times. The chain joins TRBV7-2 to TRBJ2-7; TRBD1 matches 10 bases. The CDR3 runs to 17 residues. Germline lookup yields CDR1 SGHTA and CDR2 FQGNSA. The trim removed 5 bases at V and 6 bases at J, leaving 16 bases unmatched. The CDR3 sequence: CASSAPGTGTGVLEQYF. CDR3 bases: TGTGCCAGCAGCGCACCCGGAACCGGGACAGGGGTTCTCGAGCAGTACTTC.

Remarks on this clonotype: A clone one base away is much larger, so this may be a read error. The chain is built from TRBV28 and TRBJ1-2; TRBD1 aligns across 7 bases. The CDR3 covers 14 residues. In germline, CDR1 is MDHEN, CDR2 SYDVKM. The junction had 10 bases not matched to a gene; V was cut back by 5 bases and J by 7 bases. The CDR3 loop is CASSGFRDSCGYTF. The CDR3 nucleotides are TGTGCCAGCAGTGGATTCCGGGACAGCTGTGGCTACACCTTC.

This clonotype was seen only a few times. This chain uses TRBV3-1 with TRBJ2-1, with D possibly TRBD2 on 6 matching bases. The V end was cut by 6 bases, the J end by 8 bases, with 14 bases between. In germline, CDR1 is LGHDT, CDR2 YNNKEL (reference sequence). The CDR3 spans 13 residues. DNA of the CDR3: TGTGCCAGCAGGAATAGCGGATTCGATGAGCAGTTCTTC. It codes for CASRNSGFDEQFF.

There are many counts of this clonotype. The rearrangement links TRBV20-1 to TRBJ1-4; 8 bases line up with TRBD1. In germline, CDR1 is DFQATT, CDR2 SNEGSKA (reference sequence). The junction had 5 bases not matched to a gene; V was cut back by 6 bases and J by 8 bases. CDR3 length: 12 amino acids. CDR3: CSARTGGEKLFF. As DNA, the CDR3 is TGCAGTGCGCGAACAGGGGGAGAAAAACTGTTTTTT.

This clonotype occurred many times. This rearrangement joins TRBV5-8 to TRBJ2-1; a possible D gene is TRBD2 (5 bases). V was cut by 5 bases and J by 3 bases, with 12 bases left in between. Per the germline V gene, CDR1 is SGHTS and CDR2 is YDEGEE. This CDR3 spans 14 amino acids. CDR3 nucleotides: TGTGCCAGCAGTGAGCGGACCAACTACAATGAGCAGTTCTTC. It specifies CASSERTNYNEQFF.

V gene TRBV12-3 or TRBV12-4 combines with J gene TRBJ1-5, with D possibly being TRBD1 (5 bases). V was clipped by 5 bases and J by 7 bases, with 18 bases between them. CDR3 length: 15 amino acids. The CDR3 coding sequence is TGTGCCAGCAGTCACCGGGCCCTACGGGGGCAGCCCCAGCATTTT. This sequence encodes CASSHRALRGQPQHF.